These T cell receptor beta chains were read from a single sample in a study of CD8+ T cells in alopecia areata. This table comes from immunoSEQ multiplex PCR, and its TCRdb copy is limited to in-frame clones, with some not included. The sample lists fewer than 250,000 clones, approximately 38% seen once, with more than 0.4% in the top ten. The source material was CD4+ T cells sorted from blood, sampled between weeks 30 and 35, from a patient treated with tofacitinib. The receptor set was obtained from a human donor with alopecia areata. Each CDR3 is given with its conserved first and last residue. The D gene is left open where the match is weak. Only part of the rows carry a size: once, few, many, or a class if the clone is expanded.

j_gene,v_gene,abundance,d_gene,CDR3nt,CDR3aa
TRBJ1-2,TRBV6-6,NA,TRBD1,TGTGCCAGCAGGGACAGGGCGCCCTATGGCTACACCTTC,CASRDRAPYGYTF
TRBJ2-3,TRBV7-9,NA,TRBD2,TGTGCCAGTGTTAGCGGGAGCACAGATACGCAGTATTTT,CASVSGSTDTQYF
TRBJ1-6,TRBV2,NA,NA,TGTGCCAGCAGGAGAGGCAGGGATAATTCACCCCTCCACTTT,CASRRGRDNSPLHF
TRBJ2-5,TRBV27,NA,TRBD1,TGTGCCAGCAGTCAAGGGGACAGGGATTTGGAGACCCAGTACTTC,CASSQGDRDLETQYF
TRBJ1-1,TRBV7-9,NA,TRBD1,TGTGCCAGCAGCTTAGCGAAGGGGGCAGGCACTGAAGCTTTCTTT,CASSLAKGAGTEAFF
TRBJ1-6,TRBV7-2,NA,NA,TGTGCCAGCAGCTTCGGGACACCAAGCAATAATTCACCCCTCCACTTT,CASSFGTPSNNSPLHF
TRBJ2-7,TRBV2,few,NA,TGTGCCAGCAGTGACGACAGAACCTACGAGCAGTACTTC,CASSDDRTYEQYF
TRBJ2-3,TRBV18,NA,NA,TGTGCCAGCTCACCGCCGGATAACACAGATACGCAGTATTTT,CASSPPDNTDTQYF
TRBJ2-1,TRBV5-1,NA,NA,TGCGCCAGCCGAGGAACGGACTCCTACAATGAGCAGTTCTTC,CASRGTDSYNEQFF
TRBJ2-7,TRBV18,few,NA,TGTGCCAGCTCATCGAGCTCCTACGAGCAGTACTTC,CASSSSSYEQYF
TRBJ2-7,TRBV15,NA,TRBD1,TGTGCCACCAGCGGGGGACAGGGGACCTTCTACGAGCAGTACTTC,CATSGGQGTFYEQYF
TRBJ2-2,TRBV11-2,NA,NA,TGTGCCAGCAGAACCCCCTTTAGTAAGGGGCCTTCGAACACCGGGGAGCTGTTTTTT,CASRTPFSKGPSNTGELFF
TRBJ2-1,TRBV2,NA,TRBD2,TGTGCCAGCAGTCAAAATCTAGCGGGGGCCGCGAGGGAGCAGTTCTTC,CASSQNLAGAAREQFF
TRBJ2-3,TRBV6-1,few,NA,TGTGCCAGCGAGAAGCGCACAGATACGCAGTATTTT,CASEKRTDTQYF
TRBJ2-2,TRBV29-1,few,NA,TGCAGCGCCAAAACAGGGATCGGAAACGCCGGGGAGCTGTTTTTT,CSAKTGIGNAGELFF
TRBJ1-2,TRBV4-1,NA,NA,TGCGCCAGCAGCCTTCTAAGAGGTACGATCTATGGCTACACCTTC,CASSLLRGTIYGYTF
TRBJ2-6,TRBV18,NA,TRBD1,TGTGCCAGCTCACCACCCCAGGGGGCAATCTCTGGGGCCAACGTCCTGACTTTC,CASSPPQGAISGANVLTF
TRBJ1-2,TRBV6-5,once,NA,TGTGCCAGCAGTTACTCGAGAGGAGGCTACACCTTC,CASSYSRGGYTF
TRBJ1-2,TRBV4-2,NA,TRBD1,TGTGCCAGCAGCCAAGTTATGGGCCAGGGGGACGGCTACACCTTC,CASSQVMGQGDGYTF
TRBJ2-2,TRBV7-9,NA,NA,TGTGCCAGCAGCTTTCCGGGGGACACCGGGGAGCTGTTTTTT,CASSFPGDTGELFF
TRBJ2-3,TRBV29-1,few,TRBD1,TGCAGCTCCCGCGAAACAGGGGTGACAGATACGCAGTATTTT,CSSRETGVTDTQYF
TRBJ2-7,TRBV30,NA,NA,TGTGCCTGGGCCAGGGCCTACGAGCAGTACTTC,CAWARAYEQYF
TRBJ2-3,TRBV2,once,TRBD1,TGTGCCAGCCGTCAGGGGGCTGGGGATACGCAGTATTTT,CASRQGAGDTQYF
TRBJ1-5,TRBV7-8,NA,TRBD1,TGTGCCAGCAGCTCGCGGACAGGGGGGTATAGCAATCAGCCCCAGCATTTT,CASSSRTGGYSNQPQHF
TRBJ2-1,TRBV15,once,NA,TGTGCCACCAGCAAAGGGACCCTTTTTGGGCACAATGAGCAGTTCTTC,CATSKGTLFGHNEQFF
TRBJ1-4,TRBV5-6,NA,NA,TGTGCCAGCAGCTTTGACCTCCGGGATGAAAAACTGTTTTTT,CASSFDLRDEKLFF
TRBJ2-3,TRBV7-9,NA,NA,TGTGCCAGCAGCCCAAGGGGACCAGATACGCAGTATTTT,CASSPRGPDTQYF
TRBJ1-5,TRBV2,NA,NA,TGTGCCAGCAGAGCATTGGGGGCCTCCAATCAGCCCCAGCATTTT,CASRALGASNQPQHF
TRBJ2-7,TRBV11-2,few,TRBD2,TGTGCCAGCAGCTCGGGGACTAGCGGGATGGGCTACGAGCAGTACTTC,CASSSGTSGMGYEQYF
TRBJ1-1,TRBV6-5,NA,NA,TGTGCCACAATAACGCGTGTCCCAAACACTGAAGCTTTCTTT,CATITRVPNTEAFF
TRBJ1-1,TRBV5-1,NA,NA,TGCGCCAGCAGCTTGTTCGGGGACACTGAAGCTTTCTTT,CASSLFGDTEAFF
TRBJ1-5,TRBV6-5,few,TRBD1,TGTGCCAGCAGCCTTACGGACAGGGTCCAGCCCCAGCATTTT,CASSLTDRVQPQHF
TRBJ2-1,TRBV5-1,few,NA,TGCGCCAGCAGCTTAGGCTCCTACAATGAGCAGTTCTTC,CASSLGSYNEQFF
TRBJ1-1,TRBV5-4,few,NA,TGTGCCAGCAGCTGGGGATGGAACACTGAAGCTTTCTTT,CASSWGWNTEAFF
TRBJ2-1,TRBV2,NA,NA,TGTGCCAGGAGGAAGAAGCGGGCCTACAATGAGCAGTTCTTC,CARRKKRAYNEQFF
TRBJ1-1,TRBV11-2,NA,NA,TGTGCCAGCAGCTTAGATCGGGGGTACCGGAACACTGAAGCTTTCTTT,CASSLDRGYRNTEAFF
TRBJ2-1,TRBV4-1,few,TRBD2,TGCGCCAGCAGCCTAGAGGGACTAGTGCTGTTCTTC,CASSLEGLVLFF